This entry features one T cell receptor beta chain sequence. The data belong to a study of shared clonotypes between healthy human individuals. Sequencing used immunoSEQ multiplex PCR; TCRdb keeps in-frame clones, though not all of them. The sample records some 2,500,000 clones, roughly 93% being singletons. Trimming took 5 bases from V and 2 from J, leaving 10 bases between them. There are 13 residues in the CDR3. Germline loops: CDR1 SSHAT, CDR2 FNYEAQ (reference sequence). The material sequenced was naive CD4+ T cells from PBMCs. The subset was: CD45RA+ positively selected. The sequence derives from a man younger than 30 in good health. Some clones in this sample may be carry-over from other donors' samples. This sequence joins TRBV7-7 and TRBJ2-7; D not resolved. CDR3 in amino acids: CASSPDITYEQYF. As DNA, the CDR3 is TGTGCCAGCAGCCCCGACATCACCTACGAGCAGTACTTC.